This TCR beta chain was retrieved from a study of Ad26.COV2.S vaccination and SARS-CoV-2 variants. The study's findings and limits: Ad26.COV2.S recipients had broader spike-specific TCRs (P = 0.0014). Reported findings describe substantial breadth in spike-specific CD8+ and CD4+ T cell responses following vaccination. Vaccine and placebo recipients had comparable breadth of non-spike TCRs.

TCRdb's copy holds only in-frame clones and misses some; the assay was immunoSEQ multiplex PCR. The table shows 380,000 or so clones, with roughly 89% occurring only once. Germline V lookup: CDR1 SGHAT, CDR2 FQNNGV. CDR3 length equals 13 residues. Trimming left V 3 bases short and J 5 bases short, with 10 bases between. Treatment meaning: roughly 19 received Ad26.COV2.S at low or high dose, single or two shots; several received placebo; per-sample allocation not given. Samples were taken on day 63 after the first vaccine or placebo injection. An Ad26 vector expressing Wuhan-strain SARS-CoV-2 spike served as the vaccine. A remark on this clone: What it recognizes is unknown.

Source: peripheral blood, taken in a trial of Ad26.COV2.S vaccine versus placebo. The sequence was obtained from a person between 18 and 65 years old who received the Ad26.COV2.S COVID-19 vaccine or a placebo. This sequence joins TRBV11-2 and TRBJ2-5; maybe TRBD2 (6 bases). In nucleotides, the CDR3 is TGTGCCAGCAGCTTCGGGGGTTGGGAGACCCAGTACTTC. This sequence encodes CASSFGGWETQYF.